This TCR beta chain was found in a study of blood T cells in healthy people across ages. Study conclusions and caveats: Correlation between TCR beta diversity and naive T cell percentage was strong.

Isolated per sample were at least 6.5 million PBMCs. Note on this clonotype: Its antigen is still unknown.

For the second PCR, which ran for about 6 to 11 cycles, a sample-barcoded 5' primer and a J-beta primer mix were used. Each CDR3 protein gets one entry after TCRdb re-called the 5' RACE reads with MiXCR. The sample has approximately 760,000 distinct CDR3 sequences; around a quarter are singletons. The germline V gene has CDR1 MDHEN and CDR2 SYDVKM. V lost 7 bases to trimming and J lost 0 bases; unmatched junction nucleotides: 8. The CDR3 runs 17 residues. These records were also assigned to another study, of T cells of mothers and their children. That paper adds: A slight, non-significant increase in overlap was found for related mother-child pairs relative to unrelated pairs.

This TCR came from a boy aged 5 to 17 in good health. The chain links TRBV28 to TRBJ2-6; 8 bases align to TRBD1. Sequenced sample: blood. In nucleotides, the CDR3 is TGTGCCAGCACCCCAGACAGGGGTCCCTCTGGGGCCAACGTCCTGACTTTC. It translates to CASTPDRGPSGANVLTF.